This T cell receptor (beta chain) was sequenced for a study of spatial heterogeneity in lung cancer. Regarding the study as a whole: For expanded intratumoral alpha and beta TCRs, counts tracked tumor mutation counts.

TCRdb called the 5' RACE reads again in MiXCR, with one record for every CDR3 protein. The sample gives 10,000 to 15,000 distinct CDR3 sequences, roughly 7% of which show up once; around 3.6% is in the top ten. This clonotype was picked up many times. What it binds is not known. Time point: sample taken at primary tumor resection. A total of approximately 75 untreated early-stage non-small cell lung cancer patients served as donors. CDR3 size: 12 residues. Germline-derived CDR1 and CDR2 are SQVTM and ANQGSEA. Trimming took off 7 bases at V and 8 bases at J, with 17 bases between the two ends. This specimen was lung tumor tissue, taken at surgery. The sequence was obtained from a female donor with early-stage non-small cell lung cancer. The rearrangement uses TRBV29-1 and TRBJ1-2, with a possible D match to TRBD1 (5 bases). CDR3 nucleotides: TGCAGCGCTAACCGCCAGGGAGGCGGCTACACCTTC. Its protein product is CSANRQGGGYTF.